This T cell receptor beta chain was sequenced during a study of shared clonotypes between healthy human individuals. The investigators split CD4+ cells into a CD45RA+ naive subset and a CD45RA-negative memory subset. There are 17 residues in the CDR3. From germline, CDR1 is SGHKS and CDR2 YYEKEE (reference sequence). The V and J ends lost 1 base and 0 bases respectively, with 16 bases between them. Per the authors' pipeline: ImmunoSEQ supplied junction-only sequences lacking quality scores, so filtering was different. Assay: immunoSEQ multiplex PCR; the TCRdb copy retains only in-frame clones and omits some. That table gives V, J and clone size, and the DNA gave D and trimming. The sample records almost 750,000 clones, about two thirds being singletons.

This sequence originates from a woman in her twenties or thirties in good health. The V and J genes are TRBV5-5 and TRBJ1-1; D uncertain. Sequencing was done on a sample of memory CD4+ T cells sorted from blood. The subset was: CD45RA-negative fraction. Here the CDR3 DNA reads TGTGCCAGCAGCTTGTGGCGGGGAAGTGTGATGAACACTGAAGCTTTCTTT. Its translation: CASSLWRGSVMNTEAFF.